This T cell receptor beta chain is from a study of lymphopenia after photon versus proton radiotherapy. The study's findings and limits: In patients who died, overall survival fell as post-nadir TCR diversity dropped more. Only patients who died were analyzed for survival; proton advantage is unproven.

On this clone: What it binds is not known.

The CDR3 contains 16 residues. CDR1 and CDR2 from the germline V gene are LNHDA and SQIVND (reference sequence). The V and J ends lost 0 bases and 8 bases respectively, with 14 bases between them. Profiled with immunoSEQ multiplex PCR; TCRdb holds only in-frame clones, not every one. The sample records about 39,000 clones, roughly 90% being singletons. The source is a man aged 60 to 75 with cholangiocarcinoma. Source: peripheral blood, taken from a patient treated with photon-based radiotherapy. The rearrangement links TRBV19 to TRBJ1-6, with unresolved D. For the CDR3, the DNA is TGTGCCAGTAGTATAGATATCAAAGGGTACCATTCACCCCTCCACTTT. This sequence encodes CASSIDIKGYHSPLHF.